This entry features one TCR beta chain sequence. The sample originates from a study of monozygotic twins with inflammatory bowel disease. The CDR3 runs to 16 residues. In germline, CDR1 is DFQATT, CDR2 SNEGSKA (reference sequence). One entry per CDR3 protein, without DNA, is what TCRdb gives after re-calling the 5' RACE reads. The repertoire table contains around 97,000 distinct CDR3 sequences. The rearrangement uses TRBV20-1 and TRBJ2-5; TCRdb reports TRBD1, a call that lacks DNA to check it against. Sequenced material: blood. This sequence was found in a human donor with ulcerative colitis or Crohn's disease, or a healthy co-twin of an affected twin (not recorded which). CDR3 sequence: CSARDPIRQSQETQYF.